Below, 3 T cell receptor beta chains from the same sample are listed, as sequenced in a study of shared clonotypes between healthy human individuals. TCRdb's table, derived via immunoSEQ multiplex PCR, lists solely in-frame clones and lacks some. Counted here are around 1.5 million clones, 95% to 99% occurring once; the ten biggest clones make up 0.45%. The sequencing input was naive CD4+ T cells sorted from blood. Subset reported: CD45RA+ positively selected. Receptors originate from a man aged 30 to 45 in good health.

V is TRBV9 and J is TRBJ2-1, with TRBD2 as a possible D gene (5 bases). V was pared by 5 bases and J by 4 bases, with 10 bases between. The length of the CDR3 is 13 residues. The germline CDR1 and CDR2 sequences are SGDLS and YYNGEE. The CDR3 loop is CASSPAAYNEQFF. CDR3 DNA sequence: TGTGCCAGCAGTCCAGCGGCGTACAATGAGCAGTTCTTC.

This chain connects TRBV2 to TRBJ1-1; 9 bases align to TRBD1. The CDR3 length is 17 residues. With V trimmed by 8 bases and J by 6 bases, 19 bases remained unmatched. Germline V gene data show CDR1 as SNHLY and CDR2 as FYNNEI. DNA of the CDR3: TGTGCCAGCTCCAACACGAAAAGGGGACAGGGAGGAGCTGAAGCTTTCTTT. Residues: CASSNTKRGQGGAEAFF.

The V and J genes are TRBV7-3 and TRBJ2-3, with 7 bases aligning to TRBD1. The CDR3 loop spans 15 amino acids. The J segment lost 2 bases and the V segment lost 5 bases, leaving 7 bases of the junction unmatched. Germline-derived CDR1 and CDR2 are SGHTA and FQGTGA. CDR3: CASSQNGQATDTQYF. The CDR3 DNA reads as TGTGCCAGCAGCCAGAACGGACAGGCCACAGATACGCAGTATTTT. The whole variable domain, filled in from reference TRBV7-3 and TRBJ2-3, reads GAGVSQTPSNKVTEKGKYVELRCDPISGHTALYWYRQSLGQGPEFLIYFQGTGAADDSGLPNDRFFAVRPEGSVSTLKIQRTERGDSAVYLCASSQNGQATDTQYFGPGTRLTVL.